This T cell receptor (beta chain) was sequenced during a study of shared clonotypes between healthy human individuals. Naive CD8 cells, CD45RO-negative and positively selected for CCR7, excluded terminally differentiated effector memory CD45RA+ cells. The CDR3 contains 14 residues. Trimming stripped 2 bases from V and 1 base from J, with 6 bases between. Germline values: CDR1 MGHRA, CDR2 YSYEKL. The data were produced by immunoSEQ multiplex PCR, yet TCRdb's version contains in-frame clones alone and is incomplete. The repertoire holds over 800,000 clones, with about 91% as singletons. The TCR sequence derives from a man under 40 in good health. The sequenced material came from naive CD8+ T cells sorted from blood. The chain recombines TRBV4-1 with TRBJ1-5; no clear D. CDR3 sequence (DNA): TGCGCCAGCAGCCAACTGGGGAGCAATCAGCCCCAGCATTTT. This translates into CASSQLGSNQPQHF.